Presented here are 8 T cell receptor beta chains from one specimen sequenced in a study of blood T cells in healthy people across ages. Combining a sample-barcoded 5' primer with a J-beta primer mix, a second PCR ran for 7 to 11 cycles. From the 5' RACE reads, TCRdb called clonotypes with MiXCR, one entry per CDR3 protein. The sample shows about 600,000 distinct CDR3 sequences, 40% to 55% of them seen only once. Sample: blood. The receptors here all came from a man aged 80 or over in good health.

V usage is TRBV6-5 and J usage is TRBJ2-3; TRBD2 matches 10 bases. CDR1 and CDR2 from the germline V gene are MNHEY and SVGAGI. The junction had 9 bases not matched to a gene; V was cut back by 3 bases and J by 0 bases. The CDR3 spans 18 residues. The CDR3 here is CASSYSSGGLTSTDTQYF. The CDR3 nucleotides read TGTGCCAGCAGTTATTCTAGCGGGGGACTAACTAGCACAGATACGCAGTATTTT.

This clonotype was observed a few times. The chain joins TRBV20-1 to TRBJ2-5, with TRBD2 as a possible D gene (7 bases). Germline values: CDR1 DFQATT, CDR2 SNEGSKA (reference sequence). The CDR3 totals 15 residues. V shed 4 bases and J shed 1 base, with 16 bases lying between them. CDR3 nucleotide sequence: TGCAGTGCTACCCTTGGGGGGGCCCCCCAAGAGACCCAGTACTTC. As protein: CSATLGGAPQETQYF.

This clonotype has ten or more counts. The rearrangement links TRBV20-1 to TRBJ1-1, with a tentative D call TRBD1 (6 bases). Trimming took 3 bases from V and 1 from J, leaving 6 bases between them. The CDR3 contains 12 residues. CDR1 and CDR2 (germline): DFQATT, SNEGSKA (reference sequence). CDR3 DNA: TGCAGTGCTAGGACAGGGAACACTGAAGCTTTCTTT. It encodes CSARTGNTEAFF.

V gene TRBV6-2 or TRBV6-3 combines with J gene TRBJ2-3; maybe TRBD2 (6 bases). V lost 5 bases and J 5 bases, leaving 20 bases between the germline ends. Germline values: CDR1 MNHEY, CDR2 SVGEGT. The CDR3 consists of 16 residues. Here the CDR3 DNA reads TGTGCCAGCAGTCCCCTTGGGGGGTATTCCGGAGATACGCAGTATTTT. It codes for CASSPLGGYSGDTQYF.

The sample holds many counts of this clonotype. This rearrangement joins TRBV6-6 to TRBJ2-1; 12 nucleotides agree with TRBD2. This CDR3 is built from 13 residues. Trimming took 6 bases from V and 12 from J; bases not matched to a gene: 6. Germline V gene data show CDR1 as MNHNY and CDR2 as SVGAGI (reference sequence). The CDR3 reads CASSRLAGEVQFF. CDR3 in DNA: TGTGCCAGCAGCCGACTAGCGGGAGAAGTGCAGTTCTTC.

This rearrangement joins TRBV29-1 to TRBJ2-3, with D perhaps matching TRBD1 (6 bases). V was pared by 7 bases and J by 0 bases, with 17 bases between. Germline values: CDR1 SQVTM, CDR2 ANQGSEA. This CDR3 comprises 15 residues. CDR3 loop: CSEKQGSESTDTQYF. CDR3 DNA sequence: TGCAGCGAAAAACAGGGCTCAGAGAGCACAGATACGCAGTATTTT.

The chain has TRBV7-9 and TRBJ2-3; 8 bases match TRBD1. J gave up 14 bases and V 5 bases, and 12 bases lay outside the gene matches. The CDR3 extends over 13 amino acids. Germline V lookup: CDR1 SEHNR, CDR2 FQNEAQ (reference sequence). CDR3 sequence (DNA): TGTGCCAGCAGCCACTCAACAGGGGGGCATTTGTATTTT. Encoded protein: CASSHSTGGHLYF.

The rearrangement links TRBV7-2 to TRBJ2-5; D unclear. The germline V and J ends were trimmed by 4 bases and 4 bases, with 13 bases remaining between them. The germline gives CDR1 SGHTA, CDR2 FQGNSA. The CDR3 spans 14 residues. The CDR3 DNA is TGTGCCAGCAGCTCCGCTAGGGTAGGAGAGACCCAGTACTTC. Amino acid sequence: CASSSARVGETQYF.